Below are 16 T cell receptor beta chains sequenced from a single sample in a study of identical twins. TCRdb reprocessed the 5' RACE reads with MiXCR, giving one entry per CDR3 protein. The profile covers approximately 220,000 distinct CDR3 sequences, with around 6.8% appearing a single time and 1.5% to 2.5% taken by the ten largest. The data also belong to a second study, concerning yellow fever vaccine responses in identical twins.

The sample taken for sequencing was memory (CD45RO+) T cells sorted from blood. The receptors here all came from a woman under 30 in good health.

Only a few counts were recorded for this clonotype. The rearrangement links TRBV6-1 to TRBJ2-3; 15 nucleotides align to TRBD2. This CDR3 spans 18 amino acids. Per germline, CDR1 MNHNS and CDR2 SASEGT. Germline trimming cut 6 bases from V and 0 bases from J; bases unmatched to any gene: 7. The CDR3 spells CASSPWTSGGDSTDTQYF. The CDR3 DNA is TGTGCCAGCAGCCCCTGGACTAGCGGGGGGGATAGCACAGATACGCAGTATTTT.

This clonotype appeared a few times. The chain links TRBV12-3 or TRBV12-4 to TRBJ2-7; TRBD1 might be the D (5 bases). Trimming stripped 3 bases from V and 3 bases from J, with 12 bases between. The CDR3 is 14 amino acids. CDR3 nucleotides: TGTGCCAGCAGTTTTCAGGGCTTTAACTACGAGCAGTACTTC. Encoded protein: CASSFQGFNYEQYF.

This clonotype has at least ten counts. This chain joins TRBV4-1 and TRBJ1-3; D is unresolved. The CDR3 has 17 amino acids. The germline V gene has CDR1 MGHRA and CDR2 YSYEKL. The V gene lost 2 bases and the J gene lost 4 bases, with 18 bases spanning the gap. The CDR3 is CASSQRWSTMTGNTIYF. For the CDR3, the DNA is TGCGCCAGCAGCCAAAGATGGTCTACAATGACCGGAAACACCATATATTTT.

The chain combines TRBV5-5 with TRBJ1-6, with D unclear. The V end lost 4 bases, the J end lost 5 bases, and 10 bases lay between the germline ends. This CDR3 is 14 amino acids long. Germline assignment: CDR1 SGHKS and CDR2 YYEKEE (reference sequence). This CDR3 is CASSPGSHNSPLHF. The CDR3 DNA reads TGTGCCAGCAGCCCCGGCAGCCATAATTCACCCCTCCACTTT.

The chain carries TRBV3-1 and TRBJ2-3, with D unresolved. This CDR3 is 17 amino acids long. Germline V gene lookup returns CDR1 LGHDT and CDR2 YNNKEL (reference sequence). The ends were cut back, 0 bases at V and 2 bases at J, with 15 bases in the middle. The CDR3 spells CASSQERPELPTDTQYF. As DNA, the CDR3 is TGTGCCAGCAGCCAAGAGAGGCCAGAATTGCCCACAGATACGCAGTATTTT.

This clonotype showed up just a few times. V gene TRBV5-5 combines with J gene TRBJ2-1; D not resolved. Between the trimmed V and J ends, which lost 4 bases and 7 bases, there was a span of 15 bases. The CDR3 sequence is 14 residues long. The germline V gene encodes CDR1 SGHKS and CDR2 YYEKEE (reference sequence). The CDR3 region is CASSPWAQRNEQFF. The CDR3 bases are TGTGCCAGCAGCCCCTGGGCCCAAAGGAATGAGCAGTTCTTC.

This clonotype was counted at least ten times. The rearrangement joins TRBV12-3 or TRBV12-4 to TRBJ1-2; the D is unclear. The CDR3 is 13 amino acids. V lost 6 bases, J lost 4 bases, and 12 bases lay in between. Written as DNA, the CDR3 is TGTGCCAGCAGCCCCCGGCCGGGCTATGGCTACACCTTC. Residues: CASSPRPGYGYTF.

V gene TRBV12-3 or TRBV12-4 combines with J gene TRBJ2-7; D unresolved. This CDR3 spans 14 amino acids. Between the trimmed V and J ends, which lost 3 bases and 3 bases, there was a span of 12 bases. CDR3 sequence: CASSFLGTDYEQYF. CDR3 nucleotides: TGTGCCAGCAGTTTTCTGGGAACGGACTACGAGCAGTACTTC.

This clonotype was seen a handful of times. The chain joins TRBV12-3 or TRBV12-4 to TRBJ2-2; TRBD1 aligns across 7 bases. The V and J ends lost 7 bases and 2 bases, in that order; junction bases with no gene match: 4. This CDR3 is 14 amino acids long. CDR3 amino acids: CASNRQGNTGELFF. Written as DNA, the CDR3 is TGTGCCAGCAATCGACAGGGTAACACCGGGGAGCTGTTTTTT.

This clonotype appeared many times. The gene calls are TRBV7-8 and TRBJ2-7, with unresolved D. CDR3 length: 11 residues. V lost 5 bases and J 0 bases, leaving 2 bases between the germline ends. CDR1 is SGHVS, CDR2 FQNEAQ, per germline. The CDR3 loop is CASSVSYEQYF. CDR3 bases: TGTGCCAGCAGCGTCTCCTACGAGCAGTACTTC.

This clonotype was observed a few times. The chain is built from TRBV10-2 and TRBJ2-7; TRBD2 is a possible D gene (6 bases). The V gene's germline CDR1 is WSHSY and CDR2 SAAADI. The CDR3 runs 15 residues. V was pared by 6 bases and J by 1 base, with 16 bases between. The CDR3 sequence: CASRAGSGVSYEQYF. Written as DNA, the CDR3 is TGCGCCAGCAGGGCTGGGTCGGGAGTGTCCTACGAGCAGTACTTC.

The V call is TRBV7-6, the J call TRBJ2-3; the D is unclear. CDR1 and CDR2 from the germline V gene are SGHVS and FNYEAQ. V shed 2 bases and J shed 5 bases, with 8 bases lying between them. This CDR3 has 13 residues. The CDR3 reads CASSLSRLDTQYF. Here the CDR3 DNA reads TGTGCCAGCAGCTTAAGTCGCTTAGATACGCAGTATTTT.

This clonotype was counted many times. The CDR3 protein is CASSGDRNNEQFF. CDR3 bases: TGTGCCAGCAGCGGGGACAGGAACAATGAGCAGTTCTTC. The chain combines TRBV7-9 with TRBJ2-1; TRBD1 matches 8 bases. Germline CDR1 SEHNR, CDR2 FQNEAQ (reference sequence). The CDR3 loop spans 13 amino acids. V was clipped by 5 bases and J by 5 bases; unmatched bases: 2. Based on the CDR3 plus reference TRBV7-9 and TRBJ2-1, the full variable domain is DTGVSQNPRHKITKRGQNVTFRCDPISEHNRLYWYRQTLGQGPEFLTYFQNEAQLEKSRLLSDRFSAERPKGSFSTLEIQRTEQGDSAMYLCASSGDRNNEQFFGPGTRLTVL.

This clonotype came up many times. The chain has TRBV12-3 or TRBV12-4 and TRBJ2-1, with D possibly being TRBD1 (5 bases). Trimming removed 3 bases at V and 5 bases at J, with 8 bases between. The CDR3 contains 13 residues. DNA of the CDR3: TGTGCCAGCAGTTTGGGGCGGCACAATGAGCAGTTCTTC. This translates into CASSLGRHNEQFF.

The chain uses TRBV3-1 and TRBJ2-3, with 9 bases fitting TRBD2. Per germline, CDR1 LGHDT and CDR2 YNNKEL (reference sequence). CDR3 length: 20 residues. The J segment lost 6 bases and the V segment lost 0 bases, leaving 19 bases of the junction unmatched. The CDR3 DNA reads TGTGCCAGCAGCCAAGATAAGGGAACTAGCGGGCCCGTCCCGAAGGATACGCAGTATTTT. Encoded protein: CASSQDKGTSGPVPKDTQYF.

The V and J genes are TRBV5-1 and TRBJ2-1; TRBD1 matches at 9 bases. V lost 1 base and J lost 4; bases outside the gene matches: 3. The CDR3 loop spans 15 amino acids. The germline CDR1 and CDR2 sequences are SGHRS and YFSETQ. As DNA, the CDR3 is TGCGCCAGCAGCTTGAACAGGGGGCTATACAATGAGCAGTTCTTC. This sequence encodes CASSLNRGLYNEQFF. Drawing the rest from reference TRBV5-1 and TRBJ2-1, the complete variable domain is KAGVTQTPRYLIKTRGQQVTLSCSPISGHRSVSWYQQTPGQGLQFLFEYFSETQRNKGNFPGRFSGRQFSNSRSEMNVSTLELGDSALYLCASSLNRGLYNEQFFGPGTRLTVL.